A single sample is the source of the 12 T cell receptor beta chains below, sequenced in a study of T-cell memory formation after mild COVID-19. One entry per CDR3 protein results from TCRdb running MiXCR on the 5' RACE reads. The sample includes 400,000 to 500,000 distinct CDR3 sequences, approximately 18% of them seen just once. Sequenced input: PBMCs or a T cell subset sorted from them (not recorded which). The receptors here all came from a man in his late teens or twenties who had mild COVID-19 (a few samples of this study predate the infection). Cell type and time point are not known.

This clonotype was counted a few times. The V gene is TRBV27, the J gene TRBJ2-5; D remains unclear. The CDR3 covers 10 residues. Germline CDR1 and CDR2: MNHEY and SMNVEV (reference sequence). The CDR3 spells CEAGRETQYF. The CDR3 nucleotides are TGTGAAGCAGGTCGGGAGACCCAGTACTTC.

The chain uses TRBV12-3 or TRBV12-4 and TRBJ2-3; D is unresolved. This CDR3 contains 11 residues. V was pared by 5 bases and J by 5 bases, with 5 bases between. The CDR3 DNA is TGTGCCAGCAGTGCGATAGATACGCAGTATTTT. Translated, it gives CASSAIDTQYF.

This chain connects TRBV20-1 to TRBJ1-1; unclear D gene. Trimming left V 8 bases short and J 1 base short, with 8 bases between. This CDR3 contains 11 residues. The V gene's germline CDR1 is DFQATT and CDR2 SNEGSKA (reference sequence). The CDR3 DNA is TGCAGTCCGGAGGGGAACACTGAAGCTTTCTTT. This translates into CSPEGNTEAFF.

At least ten counts were recorded for this clonotype. The chain joins TRBV7-2 to TRBJ2-2; D is uncertain. The CDR3 is made up of 15 amino acids. V was clipped by 5 bases and J by 1 base, with 11 bases between them. Germline V gene data show CDR1 as SGHTA and CDR2 as FQGNSA. Here the CDR3 reads CASSPVGLNTGELFF. The CDR3 DNA reads TGTGCCAGCAGCCCGGTCGGTCTGAACACCGGGGAGCTGTTTTTT.

This clonotype was counted only a few times. V usage is TRBV10-3 and J usage is TRBJ2-3; 12 bases line up with TRBD1. With 7 bases clipped from V and 5 bases from J, the junction kept 4 bases outside the gene matches. CDR3 length: 14 amino acids. CDR1 and CDR2 (germline): ENHRY, SYGVKD. This CDR3 is CAINRDRGQDTQYF. CDR3 DNA sequence: TGTGCCATCAACAGGGACAGGGGGCAAGATACGCAGTATTTT.

The V call is TRBV5-6, the J call TRBJ1-1; D unclear. Trimming took off 4 bases at V and 0 bases at J, with 10 bases between the two ends. Looked up from germline, CDR1 is SGHDT and CDR2 is YYEEEE. The length of the CDR3 is 14 residues. The CDR3, as DNA: TGTGCCAGCAGCCTACCCAGTTTGAACACTGAAGCTTTCTTT. It specifies CASSLPSLNTEAFF.

Written as DNA, the CDR3 is TGCGCCAGCAGCCAAGAGGGACAAGCTAACTATGGCTACACCTTC. The encoded protein is CASSQEGQANYGYTF. This sequence joins TRBV4-1 and TRBJ1-2, with D possibly TRBD1 on 6 matching bases. Germline V gene sequence: CDR1 MGHRA, CDR2 YSYEKL. Deletions cut 0 bases from V and 0 bases from J, with 8 bases between. The CDR3 has 15 residues.

V is TRBV20-1 and J is TRBJ2-7; 9 bases fit TRBD2. V lost 7 bases and J lost 0; bases outside the gene matches: 10. From germline, CDR1 is DFQATT and CDR2 SNEGSKA (reference sequence). The CDR3 has 15 amino acids. CDR3 amino acids: CSVPGLAQSSYEQYF. DNA of the CDR3: TGCAGTGTTCCAGGACTAGCGCAGAGCTCCTACGAGCAGTACTTC.

In its sample, this clonotype was seen a few times. This chain uses TRBV29-1 with TRBJ2-2; TRBD2 agrees at 10 bases. There are 15 residues in the CDR3. Germline V lookup: CDR1 SQVTM, CDR2 ANQGSEA. Trimming cost V 7 bases and J 7 bases; bases outside gene matches: 12. The CDR3 DNA sequence: TGCAGCGCCGCCCCTAGCGGGGGTGCCCTCGGGGAGCTGTTTTTT. Translation: CSAAPSGGALGELFF.

The table lists this clonotype with many counts. V is TRBV7-8 and J is TRBJ1-4; a possible D gene is TRBD1 (5 bases). The CDR3 runs 16 residues. CDR1 is SGHVS, CDR2 FQNEAQ, per germline. Deletions cut 1 base from V and 7 bases from J, with 16 bases between. The CDR3 region has the DNA TGTGCCAGCAGCTTAGGTTGGGGGACTTACGGTGAAAAACTGTTTTTT. It is translated as CASSLGWGTYGEKLFF.

This chain joins TRBV10-3 and TRBJ2-1, with D possibly matching TRBD2 (6 bases). The CDR3 contains 13 residues. Germline CDR1 reads ENHRY; CDR2 reads SYGVKD. V was cut by 8 bases and J by 8 bases, with 16 bases left in between. Written as DNA, the CDR3 is TGTGCCATCTCGACTAGTCGGGCCCATGAGCAGTTCTTC. Translation gives CAISTSRAHEQFF.

This clonotype was seen only a few times. This rearrangement joins TRBV4-2 to TRBJ1-6; D unclear. Between the trimmed V and J ends, which lost 0 bases and 9 bases, there was a span of 9 bases. Looked up from germline, CDR1 is LGHNA and CDR2 is YNFKEQ. The CDR3 is 14 amino acids. The CDR3 DNA is TGTGCCAGCAGCCAAGAAGGGTTGGGTTCACCCCTCCACTTT. As protein: CASSQEGLGSPLHF.